The rows below give T cell receptor beta chains drawn from one sample of a study of human thymus T cells. Repertoires were generated with immunoSEQ multiplex PCR, while TCRdb's copy carries only in-frame clones and drops some. The repertoire holds more than 70,000 clones, with 90% to 97% as singletons. Sequencing was done on a sample of thymus tissue. These receptors originate from a boy under two years old with a congenital heart defect but otherwise immunologically healthy. The CDR3 runs from the conserved cysteine through the conserved F or W. The D gene is left open where the match is weak.

j_call | d_call | v_call | cdr3_aa
TRBJ2-5 | - | TRBV4-1 | CASSQDSWQVQETQYF
TRBJ2-1 | - | TRBV5-4 | CASSSPFTYNEQFF
TRBJ2-5 | TRBD2 | TRBV7-7 | CASSPSGGVDQETQYF
TRBJ1-3 | - | TRBV5-6 | CASSLTRSSGNTIYF
TRBJ1-5 | - | TRBV5-8 | CASSDRPGGNQPQHF
TRBJ2-1 | TRBD2 | TRBV19 | CAMAPLTWTSGIRSYNEQFF
TRBJ2-5 | TRBD1 | TRBV27 | CASKVGTGRRQETQYF
TRBJ1-1 | - | TRBV7-2 | CASSLVWDGHPEAFF
TRBJ1-2 | TRBD1 | TRBV11-2 | CASRTGTGSYYGYTF
TRBJ1-4 | - | TRBV14 | CASSQDRATNEKLFF
TRBJ2-5 | - | TRBV5-1 | CASSAGSSVGQETQYF
TRBJ1-2 | - | TRBV7-9 | CASSRQCWGGYTF
TRBJ2-1 | TRBD2 | TRBV6-5 | CASTIAGEQFF
TRBJ1-1 | - | TRBV11-1 | CASRLGGREGTEAFF
TRBJ2-7 | - | TRBV6-1 | CASRRTAYEQYF
TRBJ2-2 | TRBD2 | TRBV19 | CASSMSGELAGLPDTGELFF
TRBJ2-7 | - | TRBV27 | CASSWASPGEQYF
TRBJ2-7 | - | TRBV7-6 | CASSLVPQEPFSSSYEQYF
TRBJ1-4 | - | TRBV28 | CASSSFFQATNEKLFF
TRBJ2-7 | - | TRBV18 | CASSPYKRGGTIFYEQYF
TRBJ2-7 | TRBD1 | TRBV11-2 | CASSPPGPTGILYEQYF
TRBJ2-5 | - | TRBV18 | CASSPPIRPYAPNQETQYF
TRBJ1-5 | - | TRBV6-1 | CASSEKEGVNQPQHF
TRBJ2-5 | - | TRBV6-5 | CASSYHRAKTQYF
TRBJ1-1 | - | TRBV19 | CASSTIWDSNTEAFF
TRBJ1-6 | TRBD1 | TRBV15 | CATSRDGSRDRGNSPLHF
TRBJ1-1 | - | TRBV6-1 | CASSMTRVYTEAFF
TRBJ2-1 | TRBD2 | TRBV4-2 | CASSQLASGRGNYNEQFF
TRBJ1-4 | TRBD1 | TRBV6-5 | CASSYAGTGDEKLFF
TRBJ2-3 | - | TRBV18 | CASSRPLADTQYF
TRBJ2-7 | - | TRBV15 | CATSSDDTGFRSYEQYF
TRBJ2-5 | - | TRBV10-3 | CAISDQRRESEETQYF
TRBJ1-5 | TRBD1 | TRBV28 | CASRLPGTGSSNQPQHF
TRBJ1-1 | TRBD1 | TRBV29-1 | CSVEGTGGGWTEAFF
TRBJ1-2 | - | TRBV5-4 | CASSLVTDRGYTF
TRBJ1-1 | - | TRBV7-2 | CASSSNLQEAFF
TRBJ2-6 | TRBD1 | TRBV7-8 | CASSFGTVPRVASGANVLTF
TRBJ2-7 | TRBD2 | TRBV14 | CASSQDRDRTTSGRHEQYF
TRBJ1-1 | - | TRBV27 | CASSLSGNRSRNTEAFF
TRBJ2-1 | - | TRBV27 | CASSRGGKQGHNEQFF
TRBJ1-6 | TRBD1 | TRBV7-2 | CASSWDQGASSPLHF
TRBJ2-1 | - | TRBV25-1 | CASSEYLEQPRYNEQFF
TRBJ2-1 | - | TRBV7-9 | CASSLEWPQLRYNYEQFF
TRBJ1-2 | TRBD1 | TRBV5-1 | CASSLGTGANYGYTF
TRBJ1-1 | - | TRBV23-1 | CASSHGSGDGGYDTEAFF
TRBJ2-1 | TRBD1 | TRBV28 | CASSLCIRDSLIFF
TRBJ2-6 | TRBD1 | TRBV19 | CASSIETDRVISGANVLTF
TRBJ1-1 | - | TRBV28 | CASSAQQGKGTEAFF
TRBJ1-2 | - | TRBV5-4 | CASSPQTGRVFYGYTF
TRBJ2-3 | - | TRBV5-6 | CASSLAGGKKSTDTQYF